This T cell receptor beta chain was sequenced during a study of CDR3 diversity in severe acne. This CDR3 contains 16 residues. Germline CDR1 and CDR2: LNHDA and SQIVND (reference sequence). The ends lost 4 bases at V and 7 bases at J; junction bases unmatched: 4. TCRdb fed the PCR reads into MiXCR, producing one record per CDR3 protein. The top ten hold over 10% of the sample, which has 97,000 or so distinct CDR3 sequences, about half seen once. The sequence derives from a male donor with acne. The chain couples TRBV19 to TRBJ2-1, with TRBD2 matching over 16 bases. Source material: blood. The CDR3: CASSTGTSGRVNEQFF. DNA of the CDR3: TGTGCCAGTAGTACGGGGACTAGCGGGAGGGTAAATGAGCAGTTCTTC.